What follows describes a single TCR beta chain. The target of this receptor is not known. Base quality data are lacking; no much larger clone is found one base away. Sorted unstimulated T cells and proliferating T cells recovered from mixed lymphocyte reactions underwent TCRbeta CDR3 sequencing. Fresh whole blood from fewer than twelve HLA-typed healthy donors was used to isolate PBMCs. To map where alloreactive clones came from, unstimulated CD4+ non-regulatory T cells were FACS-sorted. This sample stems from a study of siplizumab effects on memory and regulatory T cells (dated by TCRdb to the late 2010s). Regarding the research as a whole: The effect of the anti-CD2 antibody siplizumab on alloreactive T-cell subsets was examined in allogeneic mixed lymphocyte reactions constructed from human PBMCs. The research as a whole found: Compared with memory T cells, unstimulated naive T cells appeared more diverse, and naive cells seemed to make a substantial contribution to the alloresponse. Siplizumab significantly reduced the cumulative frequency of alloreactive sequences traceable to unstimulated CD4+ memory T cells. The suppressive function of proliferating Tregs from siplizumab cultures was not functionally confirmed. Sequences below about 10^-5 frequency were poorly captured, so only a minor fraction of alloreactive clones could be mapped to unstimulated subsets. A naive or memory phenotype could not be assigned to roughly 75-97% of proliferating CD4+ or CD8+ clones. Of the alloreactive CD4+ clones that could be mapped, the Treg-derived share averaged around 64% with siplizumab compared with under 30% in control reactions.

Library preparation employed the immunoSEQ multiplex PCR assay. Each sample had roughly 90,000 TCR templates assayed by the deep sequencing platform. Genomic DNA extracted from sorted T cells was used for TCRbeta CDR3 sequencing. Per the source publication's procedure: The R programming language was used for clonal analysis of TCRbeta CDR3 data. Alloreactive CD4+ and CD8+ clones were identified by comparing unstimulated samples to CFSE-low samples taken after the reaction. Alloreactive CD4+ clones were assigned to regulatory or non-regulatory origin by matching sequences to sorted unstimulated Treg and non-Treg repertoires. TCRdb stores this immuneACCESS table with in-frame sequences only. Part of the clones is absent; in the studies checked, under half of the shortfall reflects unresolved V genes, and no reason is known for the rest. The V and J calls and clone size were taken over from that table, and D and trimming were inferred from the DNA. The sample table shows 75,000 to 100,000 clones, and roughly 94% are seen once. Of the sample, roughly 1.3% falls within the top ten clones.

Sequencing input: non-Treg CD4+ T cells sorted from blood. The cell subset or site label here, explained by the study, means: FACS-sorted unstimulated CD4+ non-regulatory T cells. This receptor was taken from a human donor in good health.

The CDR3 protein is CASSLRQGSDTF. The nucleotide sequence reads TGTGCCAGCAGTCTAAGACAGGGTTCGGACACCTTC. The chain uses TRBV28 and TRBJ1-2; TRBD1 matches 7 bases in the middle. Germline trimming amounts to 5 bases on V and 12 bases on J, with 9 as the count of junction bases outside the gene matches. CDR1 MDHEN and CDR2 SYDVKM are derived from the germline V gene. The CDR3 goes from the cysteine to the phenylalanine over 12 residues. The retained sequence is limited to the CDR3, 36 bases, with the frame set at the first base.